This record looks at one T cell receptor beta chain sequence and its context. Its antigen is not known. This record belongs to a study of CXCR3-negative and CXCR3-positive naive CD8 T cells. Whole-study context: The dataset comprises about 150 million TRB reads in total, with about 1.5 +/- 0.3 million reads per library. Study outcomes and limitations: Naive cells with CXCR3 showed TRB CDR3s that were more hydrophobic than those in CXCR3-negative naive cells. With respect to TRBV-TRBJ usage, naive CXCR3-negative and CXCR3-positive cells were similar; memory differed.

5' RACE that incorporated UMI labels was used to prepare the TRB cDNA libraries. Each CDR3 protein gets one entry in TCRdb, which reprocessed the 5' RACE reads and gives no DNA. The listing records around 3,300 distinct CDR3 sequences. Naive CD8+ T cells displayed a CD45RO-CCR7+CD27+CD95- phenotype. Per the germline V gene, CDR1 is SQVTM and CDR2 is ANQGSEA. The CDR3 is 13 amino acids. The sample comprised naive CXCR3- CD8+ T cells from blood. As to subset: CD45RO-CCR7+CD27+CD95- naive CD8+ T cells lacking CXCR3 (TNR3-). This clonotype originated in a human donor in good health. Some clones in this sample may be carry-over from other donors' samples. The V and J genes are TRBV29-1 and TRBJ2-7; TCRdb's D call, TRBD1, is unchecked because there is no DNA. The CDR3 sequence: CSVGAGGYYEQYF.